This T cell receptor (beta chain) was retrieved from a study of cytomegalovirus exposure and HLA in healthy donors. About the study: Among 398 genotyped donors, about 83% fell in the Caucasian-associated ancestry cluster.

PCR was performed using 60 Vbeta and 13 Jbeta primers. Assay used: immunoSEQ multiplex PCR; TCRdb lists only in-frame clones, some missing. In the table there are some 110,000 clones, roughly 73% of which are singletons. To note about this clone: Antigen specificity is unknown.

General study results and limits: Immune exposure information comprised only CMV serostatus. One cluster of highly shared sequence variants probably arose as a sequencing artifact.

Germline loops: CDR1 SGDLS, CDR2 YYNGEE. CDR3 length: 16 amino acids. The V and J ends lost 4 bases and 0 bases respectively, with 14 bases between them. This TCR was recovered from a woman aged 25 to 39 in good health and CMV-seronegative. This sequence joins TRBV9 and TRBJ2-4; D is perhaps TRBD2 (5 bases). Material for sequencing was PBMCs. The CDR3 loop is CASSPGKGLAKNIQYF. The CDR3 DNA reads TGTGCCAGCAGCCCCGGGAAAGGACTAGCCAAAAACATTCAGTACTTC.